These 3 T cell receptor beta chains originate from one sample sequenced in a study of early T cells in non-severe SARS-CoV-2 infection. TCRdb analysed the 5' RACE reads with MiXCR anew, one entry per CDR3 protein. Of tens of thousands of distinct CDR3 sequences in the sample, over 8.5% are singletons; the top ten hold roughly 13%. The sequencing input was whole blood. The receptors originated from an adult who was a healthcare worker with PCR-confirmed SARS-CoV-2 infection or an uninfected control (not recorded which).

The J gene is TRBJ1-5, the V gene TRBV6-5, with D unclear. V lost 4 bases and J 7 bases, leaving 14 bases between the germline ends. This CDR3 spans 14 amino acids. Looked up from germline, CDR1 is MNHEY and CDR2 is SVGAGI. The CDR3 here is CASSSGSRGQPQHF. DNA of the CDR3: TGTGCCAGCAGTTCCGGGAGTAGAGGCCAGCCCCAGCATTTT.

This clonotype qualifies as medium-sized (0.01 to 0.1%). The chain joins TRBV19 to TRBJ1-2; D not certain. The CDR3 length is 15 residues. Germline loops: CDR1 LNHDA, CDR2 SQIVND (reference sequence). V was clipped by 0 bases and J by 5 bases, with 13 bases between them. The CDR3 sequence: CASSIDQGLGYGYTF. In DNA, the CDR3 is TGTGCCAGTAGTATAGATCAAGGGCTTGGATATGGCTACACCTTC. The full variable domain, its missing parts supplied by reference TRBV19 and TRBJ1-2, is DGGITQSPKYLFRKEGQNVTLSCEQNLNHDAMYWYRQDPGQGLRLIYYSQIVNDFQKGDIAEGYSVSREKKESFPLTVTSAQKNPTAFYLCASSIDQGLGYGYTFGSGTRLTVV.

The gene calls are TRBV29-1 and TRBJ2-3; no clear D. Per the germline V gene, CDR1 is SQVTM and CDR2 is ANQGSEA. The CDR3 is made up of 11 amino acids. Trimming removed 4 bases from V and 3 bases from J, with 5 bases in between. The chain's CDR3 is CSVVRTDTQYF. CDR3 sequence (DNA): TGCAGCGTTGTACGGACAGATACGCAGTATTTT.